Listed here are 16 T cell receptor beta chains from one sample, sequenced in a study of early T cells in non-severe SARS-CoV-2 infection. TCRdb independently ran MiXCR on the 5' RACE reads; one entry per CDR3 protein. Of tens of thousands of distinct CDR3 sequences listed, 10% to 15% were seen once; the top ten hold 4.8%. Sequenced: whole blood. These receptors originate from an adult who was a healthcare worker with PCR-confirmed SARS-CoV-2 infection or an uninfected control (not recorded which).

There are a few counts of this clonotype. The germline gene is not matched at one end of the junction; a read error may be the cause. The chain joins TRBV12-3 or TRBV12-4 to TRBJ1-1, with D possibly matching TRBD1 (6 bases). CDR3 length: 14 residues. CDR3 coding DNA: TGTGCCAGCAGTTTAAGGCAGGGGAACCCTGAAGCTTTCTTT. Translating gives CASSLRQGNPEAFF.

The chain is built from TRBV10-2 and TRBJ1-5; D gene unclear. The germline V and J ends were trimmed by 3 bases and 3 bases, with 21 bases remaining between them. This CDR3 has 18 amino acids. Germline V gene lookup returns CDR1 WSHSY and CDR2 SAAADI. This CDR3 reads CASSDAVSLQASNQPQHF. The DNA of the CDR3 is TGCGCCAGCAGTGACGCAGTATCCCTTCAGGCGTCCAATCAGCCCCAGCATTTT.

This clonotype has ten or more counts. The gene calls are TRBV5-4 and TRBJ2-7; TRBD2 is a possible D gene (6 bases). The ends were cut back, 1 base at V and 2 bases at J, with 10 bases in the middle. Germline V gives CDR1 SGHNT, CDR2 YYREEE (reference sequence). The CDR3 is 14 amino acids. DNA of the CDR3: TGTGCCAGCAGCTTGAGGGGAGGAACCTACGAGCAGTACTTC. Translation gives CASSLRGGTYEQYF.

This clonotype was seen many times. This chain uses TRBV28 with TRBJ1-1; a weak D match, TRBD1 (5 bases). CDR1 is MDHEN and CDR2 is SYDVKM in the germline V gene. Trimming shortened V by 2 bases and J by 3 bases, and 13 bases separated the two germline ends. The CDR3 has 15 residues. In DNA, the CDR3 is TGTGCCAGCAGTTTAGCTCCGCGGGGGGACACTGAAGCTTTCTTT. Translation: CASSLAPRGDTEAFF. The full variable domain, in which reference TRBV28 and TRBJ1-1 provide the parts outside the CDR3, is DVKVTQSSRYLVKRTGEKVFLECVQDMDHENMFWYRQDPGLGLRLIYFSYDVKMKEKGDIPEGYSVSREKKERFSLILESASTNQTSMYLCASSLAPRGDTEAFFGQGTRLTVV.

The V and J genes are TRBV29-1 and TRBJ1-2; D gene unclear. The CDR3 is 14 amino acids. Trimming removed 7 bases at V and 8 bases at J, with 23 bases between. Germline assignment: CDR1 SQVTM and CDR2 ANQGSEA. CDR3 sequence (DNA): TGCAGCGCTAGTCCCTATGGATCTCTCTGGGGCTACACCTTC. Protein sequence: CSASPYGSLWGYTF.

This clonotype was counted at least ten times. The CDR3: CSVSDRYNSPLHF. The DNA for the CDR3 is TGCAGCGTTTCGGACCGCTATAATTCACCCCTCCACTTT. The chain couples TRBV29-1 to TRBJ1-6; D ambiguous. In germline, CDR1 is SQVTM, CDR2 ANQGSEA. The V and J ends lost 5 bases and 3 bases respectively, with 8 bases between them. There are 13 residues in the CDR3.

The CDR3 DNA reads as TGCGCCAGCAGTCAGTGGGGGTGTATGCAGTTCTTC. Its protein product is CASSQWGCMQFF. V gene TRBV23-1 combines with J gene TRBJ2-1; the D call may be TRBD1 or TRBD2 (5 bases each). TRBV23-1 is flagged as an ORF with uncertain function. This CDR3 comprises 12 residues. Between the trimmed V and J ends, which lost 3 bases and 12 bases, there was a span of 12 bases.

The chain uses TRBV11-3 and TRBJ2-1, with 8 bases fitting TRBD1. Germline V lookup: CDR1 SGHNT, CDR2 YENEEA. The CDR3 is made up of 15 amino acids. With 0 bases clipped from V and 3 bases from J, the junction kept 1 base outside the gene matches. The CDR3 DNA is TGTGCCAGCAGCTTAGAACAGGGGGGCTACAATGAGCAGTTCTTC. Protein product: CASSLEQGGYNEQFF.

V gene TRBV20-1 combines with J gene TRBJ2-7, with TRBD1 matching over 9 bases. This CDR3 spans 15 amino acids. The germline gives CDR1 DFQATT, CDR2 SNEGSKA (reference sequence). V trimming: 6 bases; J trimming: 2 bases; junction bases outside the gene matches: 11. The CDR3 bases are TGCAGTGCCTACGCCGGGACAGGGTTAACCTACGAGCAGTACTTC. Translation: CSAYAGTGLTYEQYF.

This clonotype was recorded a few times. This chain uses TRBV29-1 with TRBJ2-1; D gene unclear. CDR3 length: 12 amino acids. The V and J ends lost 6 bases and 0 bases respectively, with 6 bases between them. Germline CDR1 is SQVTM and CDR2 is ANQGSEA. CDR3 DNA: TGCAGCGTGCCCCGCTCCTACAATGAGCAGTTCTTC. Translated, it gives CSVPRSYNEQFF.

This chain connects TRBV20-1 to TRBJ2-3; 7 bases agree with TRBD2. This CDR3 is built from 15 residues. The germline gives CDR1 DFQATT, CDR2 SNEGSKA (reference sequence). With V trimmed by 1 base and J by 2 bases, 6 bases remained unmatched. CDR3 DNA sequence: TGCAGTGCTAGAGTAGGCGGGGGACTCACAGATACGCAGTATTTT. Translating it yields CSARVGGGLTDTQYF.

The chain carries TRBV7-8 and TRBJ1-2; 8 bases fit TRBD1. The length of the CDR3 is 16 residues. V lost 5 bases to trimming and J lost 3 bases; unmatched junction nucleotides: 11. Germline CDR1 and CDR2: SGHVS and FQNEAQ. The CDR3 nucleotides are TGTGCCAGCAGCAAAACCCCGGACAGGGCCTACTATGGCTACACCTTC. Protein sequence: CASSKTPDRAYYGYTF. Variable domain in full (rest from reference TRBV7-8 and TRBJ1-2): GAGVSQSPRYKVAKRGQDVALRCDPISGHVSLFWYQQALGQGPEFLTYFQNEAQLDKSGLPSDRFFAERPEGSVSTLKIQRTQQEDSAVYLCASSKTPDRAYYGYTFGSGTRLTVV.

The chain is built from TRBV29-1 and TRBJ2-2; 8 nucleotides match TRBD1. This CDR3 contains 14 residues. The germline V gene has CDR1 SQVTM and CDR2 ANQGSEA. V lost 6 bases to trimming and J lost 1 base; unmatched junction nucleotides: 4. This CDR3 is CSVAGTGNTGELFF. In nucleotides, the CDR3 is TGCAGCGTGGCCGGGACAGGGAACACCGGGGAGCTGTTTTTT.

In this sample, this clonotype turned up many times. The chain has TRBV20-1 and TRBJ1-6, with a tentative D call TRBD1 (5 bases). Germline lookup yields CDR1 DFQATT and CDR2 SNEGSKA (reference sequence). This CDR3 is 12 amino acids long. V lost 6 bases to trimming and J lost 8 bases, with 11 bases between them. In nucleotides, the CDR3 is TGCAGTGCAGCGGGCAGGGATTCACCCCTCCACTTT. It encodes CSAAGRDSPLHF.

In this sample, this clonotype turned up many times. V and J are TRBV10-1 and TRBJ2-7; D not resolved. Germline V gives CDR1 WNHNN, CDR2 SYGVQD (reference sequence). The CDR3 extends over 15 amino acids. The V and J ends lost 0 bases and 0 bases respectively, with 9 bases between them. CDR3 protein: CASSESRGNSYEQYF. The CDR3 DNA reads TGCGCCAGCAGTGAGTCTCGAGGTAACTCCTACGAGCAGTACTTC.

The rearrangement uses TRBV19 and TRBJ2-2; a weak D match, TRBD1 (7 bases). V was shortened by 3 bases and J by 2 bases, with 13 bases between the two germline ends. The CDR3 covers 16 residues. The germline V gene has CDR1 LNHDA and CDR2 SQIVND (reference sequence). The CDR3 loop is CASSIFRGANTGELFF. The CDR3 region has the DNA TGTGCCAGTAGTATCTTCAGGGGGGCTAACACCGGGGAGCTGTTTTTT.